These T cell receptor beta chains were read from a single sample in a study of blood T cell repertoires in COVID-19. The table came from immunoSEQ multiplex PCR; TCRdb's copy has only in-frame clones and leaves some out. The sample shows about 160,000 clones, 85% to 95% of them seen only once. What was sequenced was peripheral blood. The origin of the receptors is a man aged 45-65 years with acute or convalescent COVID-19. Both conserved end residues are part of each CDR3. The D gene is left open where the match is weak. Size is stated for part of the rows, as once, few or many counts, or as a class when the clone is expanded.

d_gene,abundance,v_gene,j_gene,CDR3aa,CDR3nt
.,.,TRBV15,TRBJ2-2,CATSRDMGATGELFF,TGTGCCACCAGCAGAGATATGGGGGCCACCGGGGAGCTGTTTTTT
.,.,TRBV3-1/TRBV3-2,TRBJ1-1,CASSRENTEAFF,TGTGCCAGCAGCCGCGAGAACACTGAAGCTTTCTTT
.,.,TRBV5-1,TRBJ1-1,CASSPSPGTNTEAFF,TGCGCCAGCAGCCCATCACCAGGAACGAACACTGAAGCTTTCTTT
.,.,TRBV11-2,TRBJ2-2,CASARRGGATANTGELFF,TGTGCCAGCGCGAGGCGGGGCGGGGCTACCGCGAACACCGGGGAGCTGTTTTTT
.,.,TRBV30,TRBJ1-2,CAWSVLRGYTF,TGTGCCTGGAGTGTACTTCGAGGCTACACCTTC
TRBD1,.,TRBV5-4,TRBJ1-2,CASSLAPQGVAGYTF,TGTGCCAGCAGCTTGGCCCCACAGGGGGTCGCGGGCTACACCTTC
TRBD2,.,TRBV5-4,TRBJ2-7,CASSGVSGSRYEQYF,TGTGCCAGCAGCGGCGTCAGCGGGAGCAGGTACGAGCAGTACTTC
.,.,TRBV2,TRBJ1-5,CASRSSGGSNQPQHF,TGTGCCAGCAGATCCTCCGGCGGTAGCAATCAGCCCCAGCATTTT
TRBD2,.,TRBV28,TRBJ2-5,CARGGTSGFQETQYF,TGTGCCAGAGGGGGGACTAGCGGGTTCCAAGAGACCCAGTACTTC
TRBD2,.,TRBV11-3,TRBJ2-1,CASSPTSGSSYNEQFF,TGTGCCAGCAGCCCAACTAGCGGGAGCTCCTACAATGAGCAGTTCTTC
TRBD1,once,TRBV6-5,TRBJ2-1,CASSYSRTGHNEQFF,TGTGCCAGCAGTTACTCCAGGACAGGGCACAATGAGCAGTTCTTC
.,.,TRBV2,TRBJ2-5,CATGWQVETQYF,TGTGCAACTGGGTGGCAGGTAGAGACCCAGTACTTC
.,.,TRBV5-6,TRBJ1-6,CASSATVNSPLHF,TGTGCCAGCAGCGCGACAGTGAATTCACCCCTCCACTTT
.,.,TRBV6-5,TRBJ1-5,CASNLDRYNQPQHF,TGTGCCAGCAACTTAGACAGGTACAATCAGCCCCAGCATTTT
.,.,TRBV7-9,TRBJ1-1,CASSRLPGLGTEAFF,TGTGCCAGCAGCAGACTACCGGGACTAGGCACTGAAGCTTTCTTT
.,.,TRBV18,TRBJ1-1,CASSPQGQNTEAFF,TGTGCCAGCTCACCACAGGGGCAGAACACTGAAGCTTTCTTT
TRBD2,.,TRBV30,TRBJ2-1,CAWSGLAGGNEQFF,TGTGCCTGGAGTGGGCTAGCGGGGGGTAATGAGCAGTTCTTC
TRBD1,.,TRBV3-1/TRBV3-2,TRBJ1-1,CASSSRDRVTEAFF,TGTGCCAGCAGCTCCAGGGACAGGGTCACTGAAGCTTTCTTT
TRBD2,.,TRBV3-1/TRBV3-2,TRBJ2-3,CASSQNVAGSTDTQYF,TGTGCCAGCAGCCAAAACGTAGCGGGGAGCACAGATACGCAGTATTTT
.,.,TRBV19,TRBJ2-2,CASSKLRQTNTGELFF,TGTGCCAGTAGTAAACTTAGACAGACGAACACCGGGGAGCTGTTTTTT